Below are 25 T cell receptor beta chains sequenced from a single sample in a study of blood T cell repertoires in COVID-19. Libraries were prepared by immunoSEQ multiplex PCR; TCRdb keeps only in-frame clonotypes and omits some of them. The table records 210,000 or so clones, 75% to 90% of them present only once. The specimen was peripheral blood. All receptors come from a human donor in a cohort sampled during active COVID-19.

In this sample, this clone turned up a few times. The J gene is TRBJ2-6, the V gene TRBV4-2, with a weak D call TRBD1 (6 bases). The CDR3 is 16 residues long. Per the germline V gene, CDR1 is LGHNA and CDR2 is YNFKEQ. The ends were cut back, 3 bases at V and 3 bases at J, with 12 bases in the middle. The CDR3 loop reads CASSHSTGFGANVLTF. Written as DNA, the CDR3 is TGTGCCAGCAGCCACTCAACAGGGTTTGGGGCCAACGTCCTGACTTTC.

The chain recombines TRBV11-2 with TRBJ2-1; 14 nucleotides agree with TRBD2. CDR1 is SGHAT and CDR2 is FQNNGV in the germline V gene. This CDR3 contains 16 residues. Unmatched junction bases numbered 8, after V lost 6 bases and J lost 7 bases. CDR3 sequence reads: CASRPRGTSGSNEQFF. The CDR3 bases are TGTGCCAGCAGACCACGGGGGACTAGCGGGAGTAATGAGCAGTTCTTC.

This clone is termed medium-sized. The rearrangement uses TRBV28 and TRBJ2-7, with D possibly matching TRBD1 (6 bases). V was clipped by 5 bases and J by 2 bases, with 13 bases between them. Germline CDR1 MDHEN, CDR2 SYDVKM. The CDR3 has 14 amino acids. CDR3 residues: CASSLHRDTYEQYF. The CDR3 DNA sequence: TGTGCCAGCAGTCTCCACAGGGATACCTACGAGCAGTACTTC.

The chain has TRBV6-1 and TRBJ2-7; 8 positions agree with TRBD1. The CDR3 has 15 residues. Germline V lookup: CDR1 MNHNS, CDR2 SASEGT. The V gene end was trimmed by 1 base and the J gene end by 4 bases; junction bases not matched to a gene: 6. The CDR3 loop is CASSEGMDRVYEQYF. The CDR3 DNA sequence: TGTGCCAGCAGTGAAGGAATGGACAGGGTATACGAGCAGTACTTC.

V is TRBV18 and J is TRBJ1-1, with a tentative D call TRBD1 (5 bases). The V gene's germline CDR1 is KGHSH and CDR2 LQKENI. Trimming removed 5 bases at V and 4 bases at J, with 14 bases between. The CDR3 runs to 14 residues. The CDR3 sequence: CASSASGIGTEAFF. CDR3 nucleotide sequence: TGTGCCAGCTCAGCGTCAGGGATAGGCACTGAAGCTTTCTTT. Together with reference TRBV18 and TRBJ1-1, the CDR3 gives the full variable domain: NAGVMQNPRHLVRRRGQEARLRCSPMKGHSHVYWYRQLPEEGLKFMVYLQKENIIDESGMPKERFSAEFPKEGPSILRIQQVVRGDSAAYFCASSASGIGTEAFFGQGTRLTVV.

This sequence joins TRBV28 and TRBJ1-4; D is possibly TRBD1 (6 bases). The ends were cut back, 7 bases at V and 5 bases at J, with 17 bases in the middle. Germline CDR1 MDHEN, CDR2 SYDVKM. The CDR3 is made up of 15 amino acids. CDR3 loop: CASITGRGWNEKLFF. As DNA, the CDR3 is TGTGCCAGCATCACAGGGAGGGGTTGGAATGAAAAACTGTTTTTT.

This clone was observed a handful of times. J is TRBJ2-1 and V is TRBV5-1, with TRBD2 matching over 11 bases. Germline CDR1 SGHRS, CDR2 YFSETQ. There are 15 residues in the CDR3. The trim removed 6 bases at V and 5 bases at J, leaving 7 bases unmatched. The CDR3 loop is CASTKLAGANNEQFF. Written as DNA, the CDR3 is TGCGCCAGCACCAAACTAGCGGGAGCTAACAATGAGCAGTTCTTC.

The rearrangement uses TRBV7-6 and TRBJ2-2; D possibly corresponds to TRBD2 (6 bases). CDR3 length: 16 amino acids. Germline V gene data show CDR1 as SGHVS and CDR2 as FNYEAQ. The V end lost 1 base, the J end lost 2 bases, and 11 bases lay between the germline ends. The CDR3 DNA reads as TGTGCCAGCAGCTTAGACAGCGGACTAAACACCGGGGAGCTGTTTTTT. It codes for CASSLDSGLNTGELFF.

The chain is built from TRBV7-7 and TRBJ2-5; 8 bases fit TRBD1. CDR3 length: 14 residues. The germline CDR1 and CDR2 sequences are SSHAT and FNYEAQ (reference sequence). V was pared by 5 bases and J by 4 bases, with 6 bases of the junction left unmatched. The CDR3, as DNA: TGTGCCAGCAGCCTGACAGGGGTCGCAGAGACCCAGTACTTC. Translation gives CASSLTGVAETQYF.

This clone was counted between two and nine times. The chain is built from TRBV10-3 and TRBJ1-5; perhaps TRBD1 as D (6 bases). Per the germline V gene, CDR1 is ENHRY and CDR2 is SYGVKD. The CDR3 runs to 17 residues. Trimming removed 6 bases at V and 2 bases at J, with 20 bases between. The CDR3 DNA follows: TGTGCCATCAGCAGAGGTGGGGGGGCCGGAGGCAATCAGCCCCAGCATTTT. This codes for CAISRGGGAGGNQPQHF.

The V call is TRBV18, the J call TRBJ2-7, with 11 bases that match TRBD2. The CDR3 length is 15 residues. Unmatched junction bases numbered 1, after V lost 3 bases and J lost 0 bases. Germline loops: CDR1 KGHSH, CDR2 LQKENI. The CDR3 nucleotides read TGTGCCAGCTCACCGGGACTAGCGGACTCCTACGAGCAGTACTTC. Residues: CASSPGLADSYEQYF.

V gene TRBV7-9 combines with J gene TRBJ2-7, with 14 bases identical to TRBD2. The CDR3 loop spans 19 amino acids. V was clipped by 1 base and J by 4 bases; unmatched bases: 12. The germline V gene encodes CDR1 SEHNR and CDR2 FQNEAQ (reference sequence). The CDR3 protein is CASSLGPTGTSGSKYEQYF. For the CDR3, the DNA is TGTGCCAGCAGCTTAGGCCCCACCGGGACTAGCGGGAGTAAGTACGAGCAGTACTTC.

The genes are TRBV27 and TRBJ2-3; 7 nucleotides align to TRBD2. The germline V gene encodes CDR1 MNHEY and CDR2 SMNVEV (reference sequence). This CDR3 is 15 amino acids long. V shed 6 bases and J 1 base; nucleotides not matched to a gene: 7. The CDR3 DNA reads as TGTGCCAGCAGCCCCCGTACTAGCGGCACAGATACGCAGTATTTT. Protein product: CASSPRTSGTDTQYF.

Only one count was recorded for this clone. This chain links TRBV28 with TRBJ2-1; D perhaps matches TRBD2 (6 bases). This CDR3 region has 14 residues. Germline lookup yields CDR1 MDHEN and CDR2 SYDVKM. The V end was cut by 6 bases, the J end by 2 bases, with 11 bases between. Written as DNA, the CDR3 is TGTGCCAGCAGGCTAGCGAGCACCTACAATGAGCAGTTCTTC. Translation: CASRLASTYNEQFF.

The J gene is TRBJ2-1, the V gene TRBV4-2; 9 bases fit TRBD2. V lost 0 bases and J lost 8; bases outside the gene matches: 5. This CDR3 is 15 amino acids long. CDR1 LGHNA and CDR2 YNFKEQ come from the germline V gene. The CDR3 bases are TGTGCCAGCAGCCAAGAAGGCGGGAGGGCCGATGAGCAGTTCTTC. It encodes CASSQEGGRADEQFF.

The rearrangement uses TRBV7-2 and TRBJ2-2, with 11 bases identical to TRBD2. V trimming: 3 bases; J trimming: 4 bases; junction bases outside the gene matches: 10. CDR3 length: 18 amino acids. CDR1 is SGHTA and CDR2 is FQGNSA in the germline V gene. Here the CDR3 DNA reads TGTGCCAGCAGCTTCGGAGGGTTAGCGGGAGGGCCCACCGGGGAGCTGTTTTTT. Protein: CASSFGGLAGGPTGELFF.

The rearrangement joins TRBV19 to TRBJ1-6; 7 nucleotides align to TRBD1. CDR3 size: 15 residues. Germline trimming cut 6 bases from V and 3 bases from J; bases unmatched to any gene: 5. The germline V gene has CDR1 LNHDA and CDR2 SQIVND (reference sequence). The DNA of the CDR3 is TGTGCCAGTAGCGACAGGGACCGCTATAATTCACCCCTCCACTTT. Protein product: CASSDRDRYNSPLHF.

V and J are TRBV23-1 and TRBJ2-6; tentative D call: TRBD2 (5 bases). TRBV23-1 is an open reading frame, and its role is uncertain. Trimming removed 1 base at V and 4 bases at J, with 17 bases between. The CDR3 consists of 18 residues. CDR3 bases: TGCGCCAGCAGTCAATTGGAGGCCCGTCTAGGAGGGGCCAACGTCCTGACTTTC. Its translation is CASSQLEARLGGANVLTF.

Turning to this clone: Distinct nucleotide sequences in the sample also encode this CDR3. The rearrangement links TRBV5-4 to TRBJ2-5; 8 bases line up with TRBD2. CDR3 length: 15 amino acids. Trimming cost V 0 bases and J 4 bases; bases outside gene matches: 5. CDR1 SGHNT and CDR2 YYREEE come from the germline V gene (reference sequence). The CDR3 loop is CASSLASGSGETQYF. In DNA form, the CDR3 reads TGTGCCAGCAGCTTGGCGAGCGGGAGTGGAGAGACCCAGTACTTC. The variable domain in full, completed from reference TRBV5-4 and TRBJ2-5, reads ETGVTQSPTHLIKTRGQQVTLRCSSQSGHNTVSWYQQALGQGPQFIFQYYREEENGRGNFPPRFSGLQFPNYSSELNVNALELDDSALYLCASSLASGSGETQYFGPGTRLLVL.

The V and J genes are TRBV24-1 and TRBJ2-7; a weak D match, TRBD1 (6 bases). The CDR3 sequence is 13 residues long. Per the germline V gene, CDR1 is KGHDR and CDR2 is SFDVKD. The germline V and J ends were trimmed by 4 bases and 7 bases, with 13 bases remaining between them. CDR3 nucleotide sequence: TGTGCCACCAGTGAGTTTAACACAGGGGAGCAGTACTTC. It codes for CATSEFNTGEQYF.

The chain uses TRBV15 and TRBJ1-2; 10 bases match TRBD1. Germline CDR1 is LNHNV and CDR2 is YYDKDF (reference sequence). CDR3 length equals 16 residues. The J segment lost 4 bases and the V segment lost 5 bases, leaving 10 bases of the junction unmatched. CDR3 sequence reads: CATSSGTGVAFYGYTF. The CDR3 region has the DNA TGTGCCACCAGCTCCGGGACAGGGGTCGCATTCTATGGCTACACCTTC.

The chain couples TRBV13 to TRBJ2-7; 14 positions agree with TRBD2. Germline CDR1 reads PRHDT; CDR2 reads FYEKMQ (reference sequence). The V and J ends lost 0 bases and 6 bases, in that order; junction bases with no gene match: 1. The CDR3 consists of 15 residues. DNA for the CDR3: TGTGCCAGCAGCTTAGGGGGACTAGCGGGAGTCGAGCAGTACTTC. This gives the protein CASSLGGLAGVEQYF.

The chain carries TRBV4-2 and TRBJ2-3; 8 bases line up with TRBD2. The CDR3 extends over 16 amino acids. V trimming: 4 bases; J trimming: 3 bases; junction bases outside the gene matches: 9. Germline values: CDR1 LGHNA, CDR2 YNFKEQ. The chain's CDR3 is CASSRKAGEGTDTQYF. Here the CDR3 DNA reads TGTGCCAGCAGCCGAAAAGCGGGAGAGGGTACAGATACGCAGTATTTT.

The chain uses TRBV19 and TRBJ2-3; the D gene is possibly TRBD1 (5 bases). V lost 3 bases, J lost 5 bases, and 18 bases lay in between. The CDR3 spans 16 residues. The germline CDR1 and CDR2 sequences are LNHDA and SQIVND (reference sequence). The CDR3 sequence: CASSIPHAGSQDTQYF. As DNA, the CDR3 is TGTGCCAGTAGTATCCCCCACGCAGGGTCCCAAGATACGCAGTATTTT.

The chain has TRBV18 and TRBJ1-1; 8 bases align to TRBD1. The junction had 8 bases not matched to a gene; V was cut back by 5 bases and J by 6 bases. The CDR3 is 14 amino acids. Germline lookup yields CDR1 KGHSH and CDR2 LQKENI. The CDR3 loop reads CASSWSQGGAEAFF. DNA for the CDR3: TGTGCCAGCTCATGGTCACAGGGGGGCGCTGAAGCTTTCTTT.